This TCR beta chain is drawn from a study of blood T cell repertoires in COVID-19. Study background: Researchers got acute and convalescent COVID-19 samples from the United States, Italy and Spain. In each case, the material was cDNA or gDNA derived from T cells, B-cell-depleted T cells, or PBMCs.

Authors' methods: Amplification with reference gene primers provided the estimates of nucleated cell counts. Some clones are missing from TCRdb's copy, which holds only in-frame ones; the method was immunoSEQ multiplex PCR. Clone size and V and J calls were adopted from that table, with D and trimming inferred from the DNA. The data hold 200,000 to 250,000 clones, with about four fifths observed a single time. Trimming removed 3 bases from V and 2 bases from J, with 16 bases in between. The CDR3 sequence is 16 residues long. The germline V gene encodes CDR1 SGHAT and CDR2 FQNNGV. Participants were placed into cohorts based on the clinical history they reported.

The clonotype was recovered from a woman in her thirties or forties with acute COVID-19. The V gene is TRBV11-2, the J gene TRBJ2-5; a weak D match, TRBD1 (6 bases). The material sequenced was PBMCs or T cells enriched from blood (not recorded which). The chain's CDR3 is CASSLSGTLFQETQYF. The CDR3 region has the DNA TGTGCCAGCAGCTTGTCTGGGACACTTTTTCAAGAGACCCAGTACTTC. Full variable domain (missing parts from reference TRBV11-2 and TRBJ2-5): EAGVAQSPRYKIIEKRQSVAFWCNPISGHATLYWYQQILGQGPKLLIQFQNNGVVDDSQLPKDRFSAERLKGVDSTLKIQPAKLEDSAVYLCASSLSGTLFQETQYFGPGTRLLVL.